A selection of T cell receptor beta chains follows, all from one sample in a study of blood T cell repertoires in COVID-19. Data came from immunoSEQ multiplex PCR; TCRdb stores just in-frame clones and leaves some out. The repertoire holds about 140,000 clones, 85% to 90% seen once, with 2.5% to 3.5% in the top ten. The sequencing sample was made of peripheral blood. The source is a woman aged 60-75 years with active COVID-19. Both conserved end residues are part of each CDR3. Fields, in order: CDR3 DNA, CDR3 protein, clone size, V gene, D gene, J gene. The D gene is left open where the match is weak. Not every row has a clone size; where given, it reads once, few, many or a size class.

TGTGCCAGCAGCCAGATGGTCGCGGCAACTGAAGCTTTCTTT | CASSQMVAATEAFF | NA | TRBV3-1/TRBV3-2 | NA | TRBJ1-1
TGTGCCACAGGGGGGTCATCTGGAAACACCATATATTTT | CATGGSSGNTIYF | NA | TRBV6-5 | TRBD1 | TRBJ1-3
TGTGCCAGCAGAGACAGTCTGAACACTGAAGCTTTCTTT | CASRDSLNTEAFF | NA | TRBV28 | NA | TRBJ1-1
TGTGCCAGCAGCCAAGCGGGAGGGCTAACCTACGAGCAGTACTTC | CASSQAGGLTYEQYF | NA | TRBV27 | TRBD2 | TRBJ2-7
TGCGCCAGCAGCCAAGATCGCGGGGCGCCTGTGGGGGAAGCTTTCTTT | CASSQDRGAPVGEAFF | NA | TRBV4-3 | NA | TRBJ1-1
TGTGCCAGCAGCTTAACCTCCACGGGACTAGCGGGACCCAATGAGCAGTTCTTC | CASSLTSTGLAGPNEQFF | NA | TRBV7-6 | TRBD2 | TRBJ2-1
TGTGCCAGCAGCACGGGACTAGCGGGAGGGCAACGCTACAATGAGCAGTTCTTC | CASSTGLAGGQRYNEQFF | NA | TRBV7-6 | TRBD2 | TRBJ2-1
TGTGCCAGCAGTGATGCTTGGGGGAGGAGGTTCTTC | CASSDAWGRRFF | NA | TRBV28 | NA | TRBJ2-1
TGTGCCAGCAGCCTGACTAGCGGGAGTGAGACCCAGTACTTC | CASSLTSGSETQYF | few | TRBV6-2/TRBV6-3 | TRBD2 | TRBJ2-5
TGTGCCAGCAGCTTGGAGAAACTAGCGGGAGACAATGAGCAGTTCTTC | CASSLEKLAGDNEQFF | NA | TRBV5-8 | TRBD2 | TRBJ2-1
TGTGCCAGCAGCTCTGCCCCAACAGGGGGTTTTGGCTACACCTTC | CASSSAPTGGFGYTF | NA | TRBV9 | TRBD1 | TRBJ1-2
TGTGCCAGTAGTGGCAGAACTAGCGGGAGCTCAGATACGCAGTATTTT | CASSGRTSGSSDTQYF | NA | TRBV19 | TRBD2 | TRBJ2-3
TGTGCCAGCAGCAAGAGCCTAGATACGCAGTATTTT | CASSKSLDTQYF | NA | TRBV21-1 | NA | TRBJ2-3
TGTGCCTGGAGCCAGGGCCCCGAGGACACCGGGGAGCTGTTTTTT | CAWSQGPEDTGELFF | NA | TRBV30 | NA | TRBJ2-2
TGTGCCCACGAAACTAGCGGGAGCACAGATACGCAGTATTTT | CAHETSGSTDTQYF | NA | TRBV28 | TRBD2 | TRBJ2-3
TGTGCCAGTAGTGATCGACAGCCCAAAAAGACCCAGTACTTC | CASSDRQPKKTQYF | NA | TRBV19 | NA | TRBJ2-5
TGTGCCAGCAGCCGGGGTGGGAGCAATCAGCCCCAGCATTTT | CASSRGGSNQPQHF | NA | TRBV7-9 | NA | TRBJ1-5
TGTGCCAGCAGCGTCGGAGGCACCGGGGAGCTGTTTTTT | CASSVGGTGELFF | NA | TRBV9 | NA | TRBJ2-2
TGTGCCAGCAGGTTCCGGGACTTCGTCACAGATACGCAGTATTTT | CASRFRDFVTDTQYF | NA | TRBV28 | NA | TRBJ2-3
TGTGCCATCAGTGAGTCGAGCAACGAGCAGTACTTC | CAISESSNEQYF | NA | TRBV10-3 | NA | TRBJ2-7
TGTGCCAGCAGTTCGGGACTAGCGGGAGTGGAGACCCAGTACTTC | CASSSGLAGVETQYF | NA | TRBV28 | TRBD2 | TRBJ2-5
TGTGCCAGCAGCGTAGAGACGGGGGAGAGGGGAGAGACCCAGTACTTC | CASSVETGERGETQYF | NA | TRBV9 | NA | TRBJ2-5
TGTGCCAGCAGCTTAGGGACCCTAGCGGGAGGGCTAGATACGCAGTATTTT | CASSLGTLAGGLDTQYF | NA | TRBV7-6 | TRBD2 | TRBJ2-3
TGTGCCTGGAGTAGGGGTTCTACAAGGGGCACGCAGTATTTT | CAWSRGSTRGTQYF | NA | TRBV30 | NA | TRBJ2-3
TGTGCCAGCAGCTTAGCGGTAGCGGGAGATCCGCAGTACTTC | CASSLAVAGDPQYF | NA | TRBV7-2 | TRBD2 | TRBJ2-7
TGTGCCAGCAGCTTGAAGGTAGCGCTGTCCTACAATGAGCAGTTCTTC | CASSLKVALSYNEQFF | NA | TRBV5-8 | NA | TRBJ2-1
TGTGCCAGTAGTTCGGACAGGGGGGATTGGCGCATGAACACTGAAGCTTTCTTT | CASSSDRGDWRMNTEAFF | NA | TRBV19 | TRBD1 | TRBJ1-1
TGTGCCAGCAGTGCGACAGGGGCCTGGGGACAGCCCCAGCATTTT | CASSATGAWGQPQHF | few | TRBV28 | TRBD1 | TRBJ1-5
TGTGCCAGCAGCTTAGGACAGGGTCGAACCTACAATGAGCAGTTCTTC | CASSLGQGRTYNEQFF | NA | TRBV7-6 | TRBD1 | TRBJ2-1
TGTGCCAGCAGCAGACAGTACAATGAGCAGTTCTTC | CASSRQYNEQFF | NA | TRBV6-2/TRBV6-3 | NA | TRBJ2-1
TGTGCCAGCAGCTCGGCCGTACAGGGGGGAAACACCATATATTTT | CASSSAVQGGNTIYF | NA | TRBV5-5 | TRBD1 | TRBJ1-3
TGTGCCAGCAGCCGGACAGGGGGGGGTCAGCCCCAGCATTTT | CASSRTGGGQPQHF | NA | TRBV3-1/TRBV3-2 | TRBD1 | TRBJ1-5
TGTGCCAGCAGCCAACAAGCGGGAAGGTCCTACAATGAGCAGTTCTTC | CASSQQAGRSYNEQFF | NA | TRBV4-2 | TRBD2 | TRBJ2-1
TGTGCCAGCAGCTTAGGGCAGTCCTTCAATGAGCAGTTCTTC | CASSLGQSFNEQFF | NA | TRBV7-2 | NA | TRBJ2-1
TGTGCCAGCAGAGGCAGGATCCTAGCAAATACGCAGTATTTT | CASRGRILANTQYF | NA | TRBV2 | NA | TRBJ2-3
TGTGCTAGCAGCCCCACTAGCGGGAGTATGAATACGCAGTATTTT | CASSPTSGSMNTQYF | NA | TRBV7-7 | TRBD2 | TRBJ2-3
TGTGCCTGGAGTGTAGGGACTAGCGGAAGAGATACGCAGTATTTT | CAWSVGTSGRDTQYF | NA | TRBV30 | TRBD2 | TRBJ2-3